The 29 T cell receptor beta chains below come from one sample, sequenced in a study of identical twins. One entry per CDR3 protein, called by TCRdb with MiXCR from the 5' RACE reads. The sample lists fewer than 250,000 distinct CDR3 sequences, 7% to 8.5% seen once, with around 5% in the top ten. The data were also submitted as part of a second study, on yellow fever vaccine responses in identical twins.

The specimen sequenced was CD8+ T cells sorted from blood. These receptors all come from a woman between 18 and 29 years old in good health.

This clonotype was counted ten times or more. V usage is TRBV5-1 and J usage is TRBJ1-1, with D unclear. V lost 2 bases and J lost 0, with 11 bases in between. The CDR3 is 15 amino acids. The V gene's germline CDR1 is SGHRS and CDR2 YFSETQ. The CDR3 sequence is CASSFRGPMNTEAFF. The CDR3 coding sequence is TGCGCCAGCAGCTTCCGGGGTCCGATGAACACTGAAGCTTTCTTT.

This clonotype has just a few counts. V usage is TRBV2 and J usage is TRBJ2-2, with D maybe TRBD1 (5 bases). V gave up 4 bases and J gave up 0 bases, with 18 bases separating them. Germline V CDR1 and CDR2: SNHLY, FYNNEI. The CDR3 totals 18 residues. CDR3 protein: CASSASQDTSANTGELFF. The CDR3 DNA reads as TGTGCCAGCAGTGCTTCCCAGGACACATCCGCGAACACCGGGGAGCTGTTTTTT.

The chain carries TRBV5-6 and TRBJ2-7, with TRBD1 identical over 11 bases. The V gene end was trimmed by 4 bases and the J gene end by 2 bases; junction bases not matched to a gene: 8. Germline-derived CDR1 and CDR2 are SGHDT and YYEEEE. This CDR3 contains 16 residues. The CDR3 DNA reads as TGTGCCAGCAGCATCATGCCGGGACAGGGGGCCTACGAGCAGTACGTC. Translating gives CASSIMPGQGAYEQYV.

This clonotype appeared many times. The J gene is TRBJ2-1, the V gene TRBV5-1, with D hard to call. Germline V lookup: CDR1 SGHRS, CDR2 YFSETQ. CDR3 length: 13 amino acids. V shed 2 bases and J shed 2 bases, with 5 bases lying between them. CDR3 region: CASSFRAYNEQFF. The CDR3 bases are TGCGCCAGCAGCTTCCGAGCCTACAATGAGCAGTTCTTC.

This clonotype was counted many times. The chain carries TRBV29-1 and TRBJ2-3; no reliable D call. The CDR3 totals 12 residues. Trimming removed 4 bases at V and 4 bases at J, with 9 bases between. Germline-derived CDR1 and CDR2 are SQVTM and ANQGSEA. CDR3 protein: CSVASNPDTQYF. The CDR3 DNA is TGCAGCGTTGCTTCGAACCCAGATACGCAGTATTTT.

The table lists this clonotype with a few counts. This rearrangement joins TRBV20-1 to TRBJ1-1; weak D call: TRBD1 (6 bases). This CDR3 spans 13 amino acids. V was cut by 2 bases and J by 11 bases, with 18 bases left in between. Germline CDR1 reads DFQATT; CDR2 reads SNEGSKA (reference sequence). DNA for the CDR3: TGCAGTGCTAGAAACCTGGACGGACAGTGGGCTTTCTTT. It encodes CSARNLDGQWAFF.

The chain recombines TRBV21-1 with TRBJ1-2; the table assigns TRBD1, which was not confirmed against the DNA. TRBV21-1 is a listed pseudogene. The length of the CDR3 is 15 residues. The CDR3 DNA reads as TGTGCCAGCAGCAATGGGGACAGGGATAACTATGGCTACACCTTC. As protein: CASSNGDRDNYGYTF.

The V and J genes are TRBV5-1 and TRBJ2-2; D is ambiguous. The CDR3 loop spans 16 amino acids. Germline V gives CDR1 SGHRS, CDR2 YFSETQ. V lost 0 bases and J 6 bases, leaving 15 bases between the germline ends. The CDR3 region has the DNA TGCGCCAGCAGCTTGGTAGGGTCCGTACGCTCCGGGGAGCTGTTTTTT. It is translated as CASSLVGSVRSGELFF. Using reference TRBV5-1 and TRBJ2-2 for the parts outside the CDR3, the full variable domain is KAGVTQTPRYLIKTRGQQVTLSCSPISGHRSVSWYQQTPGQGLQFLFEYFSETQRNKGNFPGRFSGRQFSNSRSEMNVSTLELGDSALYLCASSLVGSVRSGELFFGEGSRLTVL.

The chain has TRBV12-3 or TRBV12-4 and TRBJ2-1, with D perhaps TRBD1 (6 bases). The CDR3 spans 16 residues. V was trimmed by 5 bases and J by 2 bases, leaving 16 bases between them. The DNA of the CDR3 is TGTGCCAGCAGTCGCTACAGGGTTTCAGCCTACAATGAGCAGTTCTTC. Amino acid sequence: CASSRYRVSAYNEQFF.

This clonotype was detected ten times or more. J is TRBJ1-6 and V is TRBV2; 8 positions match TRBD1. The CDR3 covers 15 residues. V gave up 2 bases and J gave up 12 bases; unmatched junction bases: 9. In germline, CDR1 is SNHLY, CDR2 FYNNEI. The chain's CDR3 is CASSETGTGVLPLHF. Written as DNA, the CDR3 is TGTGCCAGCAGTGAAACCGGGACAGGTGTTTTACCCCTCCACTTT.

This clonotype has ten or more counts. The chain recombines TRBV15 with TRBJ2-1, with D perhaps being TRBD1 or TRBD2 (5 bases each). The length of the CDR3 is 15 residues. The ends were cut back, 2 bases at V and 6 bases at J, with 14 bases in the middle. From germline, CDR1 is LNHNV and CDR2 YYDKDF (reference sequence). CDR3: CATSRTGTLANEQFF. Here the CDR3 DNA reads TGTGCCACCAGCAGAACCGGGACCTTAGCCAATGAGCAGTTCTTC.

Here the CDR3 reads CSVDLGSNQPQHF. The CDR3 DNA reads TGCAGCGTTGATTTGGGTAGCAATCAGCCCCAGCATTTT. This rearrangement joins TRBV29-1 to TRBJ1-5; no clear D. The CDR3 extends over 13 amino acids. V was clipped by 3 bases and J by 0 bases, with 6 bases between them. Germline CDR1 and CDR2: SQVTM and ANQGSEA.

A few counts support this clonotype. The chain links TRBV29-1 to TRBJ2-2; D gene ambiguous. The CDR3 length is 13 residues. In germline, CDR1 is SQVTM, CDR2 ANQGSEA. The germline V and J ends were trimmed by 5 bases and 2 bases, with 9 bases remaining between them. Written as DNA, the CDR3 is TGCAGCGTTTGGGATATAAACACCGGGGAGCTGTTTTTT. The encoded protein is CSVWDINTGELFF.

This clonotype showed up just a few times. This sequence joins TRBV4-1 and TRBJ1-2, with TRBD1 matching over 8 bases. V lost 2 bases and J lost 6; bases outside the gene matches: 8. Germline CDR1 is MGHRA and CDR2 is YSYEKL. CDR3 length equals 15 residues. For the CDR3, the DNA is TGCGCCAGCAGCCAAACCGCAGGGGGCCGGAATGGCTACACCTTC. This sequence encodes CASSQTAGGRNGYTF.

The V gene is TRBV5-6, the J gene TRBJ2-3; D remains ambiguous. Trimming cost V 4 bases and J 4 bases, with 10 bases left between them. The CDR3 extends over 13 amino acids. Germline V gene data show CDR1 as SGHDT and CDR2 as YYEEEE. The CDR3 coding sequence is TGTGCCAGCAGCCAGCTTGGTCCAGATACGCAGTATTTT. This sequence encodes CASSQLGPDTQYF.

This sequence joins TRBV13 and TRBJ2-3; 9 positions agree with TRBD1. The CDR3 is made up of 16 amino acids. After removal of 5 bases from V and 2 bases from J, the junction contained 8 bases not matched to a gene. Germline CDR1 reads PRHDT; CDR2 reads FYEKMQ (reference sequence). The CDR3 here is CASSARTGEATDTQYF. For the CDR3, the DNA is TGTGCCAGCAGCGCGCGGACAGGGGAGGCCACAGATACGCAGTATTTT.

The sample holds a few counts of this clonotype. V gene TRBV7-6 combines with J gene TRBJ2-5, with TRBD1 identical over 7 bases. The germline V gene encodes CDR1 SGHVS and CDR2 FNYEAQ. This CDR3 spans 16 amino acids. Trimming took 5 bases from V and 0 from J; bases not matched to a gene: 9. The CDR3 nucleotides read TGTGCCAGCAGCCAAGGACAGGCTCTGTACCAAGAGACCCAGTACTTC. Protein: CASSQGQALYQETQYF. Based on the CDR3 plus reference TRBV7-6 and TRBJ2-5, the full variable domain is GAGVSQSPRYKVTKRGQDVALRCDPISGHVSLYWYRQALGQGPEFLTYFNYEAQQDKSGLPNDRFSAERPEGSISTLTIQRTEQRDSAMYRCASSQGQALYQETQYFGPGTRLLVL.

This clonotype has only a few counts. The chain couples TRBV4-2 to TRBJ2-7, with 15 bases identical to TRBD2. There are 18 residues in the CDR3. Germline CDR1 is LGHNA and CDR2 is YNFKEQ. The V gene end was trimmed by 4 bases and the J gene end by 0 bases; junction bases not matched to a gene: 7. Here the CDR3 reads CASSLWTSGRALSYEQYF. CDR3 coding DNA: TGTGCCAGCAGCCTTTGGACTAGCGGGAGGGCCCTCTCCTACGAGCAGTACTTC.

The sample holds many counts of this clonotype. The V and J genes are TRBV12-3 or TRBV12-4 and TRBJ1-2, with D possibly TRBD1 on 6 matching bases. This CDR3 has 12 amino acids. The germline V and J ends were trimmed by 7 bases and 8 bases, with 14 bases remaining between them. The CDR3 sequence is CASTLGGNGYTF. The CDR3 DNA reads as TGTGCCAGCACCTTAGGGGGGAACGGCTACACCTTC.

This clonotype was detected ten times or more. The chain is built from TRBV20-1 and TRBJ2-1; D gene uncertain. This CDR3 comprises 11 residues. Germline values: CDR1 DFQATT, CDR2 SNEGSKA (reference sequence). Trimming took off 1 base at V and 6 bases at J, with 4 bases between the two ends. CDR3 coding DNA: TGCAGTGCTAGAGGGTTCAATGAGCAGTTCTTC. Encoded protein: CSARGFNEQFF.

As DNA, the CDR3 is TGTGCCAGCAGTGAGGACGGCGGAAACACCATATATTTT. Translation gives CASSEDGGNTIYF. This rearrangement joins TRBV2 to TRBJ1-3, with D uncertain. Between the trimmed V and J ends, which lost 3 bases and 4 bases, there was a span of 7 bases. Germline loops: CDR1 SNHLY, CDR2 FYNNEI. CDR3 length: 13 residues.

This clonotype was found many times. At one boundary the junction diverges from the germline segment, which might be a read error. The rearrangement links TRBV12-3 or TRBV12-4 to TRBJ1-1, with 7 bases fitting TRBD1. This CDR3 comprises 17 residues. The CDR3 loop reads CASSPDRPGTEKGGTLF. CDR3 nucleotide sequence: TGTGCCAGCAGTCCAGACCGCCCCGGGACAGAGAAGGGGGGCACTCTCTTT.

The chain recombines TRBV2 with TRBJ2-7; TRBD1 agrees at 8 bases. Germline V gene sequence: CDR1 SNHLY, CDR2 FYNNEI. V was clipped by 3 bases and J by 4 bases; unmatched bases: 8. The CDR3 contains 15 residues. The DNA of the CDR3 is TGTGCCAGCAGTGAGCCCGGGACAGGCCTGTACGAGCAGTACGTC. Translating gives CASSEPGTGLYEQYV.

This clonotype was seen a few times. V and J are TRBV4-1 and TRBJ2-1, with D possibly matching TRBD1 (6 bases). The V and J ends lost 0 bases and 0 bases respectively, with 9 bases between them. This CDR3 has 16 amino acids. The V gene's germline CDR1 is MGHRA and CDR2 YSYEKL. Written as DNA, the CDR3 is TGCGCCAGCAGCCAAGATTTGGGGGCCTCCTACAATGAGCAGTTCTTC. This encodes CASSQDLGASYNEQFF.

This clonotype was counted many times. The chain links TRBV9 to TRBJ2-7; 10 bases map to TRBD2. V trimming: 6 bases; J trimming: 3 bases; junction bases outside the gene matches: 9. In germline, CDR1 is SGDLS, CDR2 YYNGEE. CDR3 length: 15 residues. In DNA form, the CDR3 reads TGTGCCAGCAACAGAGCGGGAGGGCCAGACTACGAGCAGTACTTC. Translation: CASNRAGGPDYEQYF.

This clonotype has only a few counts. The rearrangement links TRBV5-1 to TRBJ2-7, with 7 bases aligning to TRBD2. The germline CDR1 and CDR2 sequences are SGHRS and YFSETQ. The CDR3 consists of 16 residues. V lost 0 bases to trimming and J lost 3 bases; unmatched junction nucleotides: 9. The CDR3 loop reads CASSLAGSGSLYEQYF. In DNA form, the CDR3 reads TGCGCCAGCAGCTTGGCGGGTAGCGGGTCCCTCTACGAGCAGTACTTC.

This clonotype was seen more than once but under ten times. The chain joins TRBV6-2 or TRBV6-3 to TRBJ2-1; TRBD2 might be the D (7 bases). Germline V gene lookup returns CDR1 MNHEY and CDR2 SVGEGT. Trimming took 0 bases from V and 0 from J, leaving 21 bases between them. The CDR3 sequence is 20 residues long. The CDR3 loop is CASSYSGGGSFPHSYNEQFF. The CDR3 region has the DNA TGTGCCAGCAGTTACTCGGGCGGGGGCTCATTCCCTCACTCCTACAATGAGCAGTTCTTC.

This chain joins TRBV27 and TRBJ2-1; D is perhaps TRBD1 or TRBD2 (5 bases each). The CDR3 sequence is 16 residues long. Trimming took off 7 bases at V and 0 bases at J, with 16 bases between the two ends. Germline lookup yields CDR1 MNHEY and CDR2 SMNVEV (reference sequence). Here the CDR3 reads CASKPNYGGSYNEQFF. CDR3 nucleotide sequence: TGTGCCAGCAAACCCAATTATGGGGGCTCCTACAATGAGCAGTTCTTC.

There are a few counts of this clonotype. CDR3 DNA: TGCGCCAGCAGCTTTACCTCCGGGACTAGCGGGAGTTTTGATGGCGGATACGAGCAGTACTTC. Translation gives CASSFTSGTSGSFDGGYEQYF. The rearrangement uses TRBV5-1 and TRBJ2-7; 14 positions agree with TRBD2. The CDR3 sequence is 21 residues long. V lost 2 bases and J lost 4; bases outside the gene matches: 20. Germline V gene sequence: CDR1 SGHRS, CDR2 YFSETQ.